A selection of T cell receptor beta chains follows, all from one sample in a study of T-cell reconstitution after alpha-beta-depleted transplantation in children. One entry per CDR3 protein results from TCRdb running MiXCR on the PCR reads. The table shows 70,000 to 95,000 distinct CDR3 sequences, with over 15% occurring only once. Material: PBMCs, mostly from graft donor cells, obtained 360 days after TCRalphabeta/CD19-depleted stem cell transplant. The receptors were gathered from a male patient aged 2 to 10 who had a stem cell transplant for acute lymphoblastic leukemia, so the T cells may come from the graft donor. CDR3s leave out the opening cysteine and the closing phenylalanine or tryptophan. A D gene is named only where the DNA matches it firmly.

TRBV21-1	.	TRBJ2-2	ASSKEGGQGRRGELF
TRBV5-1	.	TRBJ2-5	ASSAVETQY
TRBV11-2	TRBD2	TRBJ2-4	ASSTDSMTAGGFKNIQY
TRBV5-5	.	TRBJ2-7	ASSGGAGIYEQY
TRBV29-1	.	TRBJ2-2	SVNKPPNTGELF
TRBV6-5	.	TRBJ1-5	ASRVNLPGNQPQH
TRBV20-1	.	TRBJ2-1	SAREGASEQF
TRBV6-1	TRBD1	TRBJ1-1	ASSEHRDSQAF
TRBV6-5	TRBD1	TRBJ2-1	ASSYAGTGGHNEQF
TRBV12-3/TRBV12-4	TRBD2	TRBJ2-7	ASTKYPVTSGRFNEQY
TRBV29-1	TRBD2	TRBJ2-1	SVERGTSGRFNEQF
TRBV28	TRBD1	TRBJ2-2	TDRELLTGELF
TRBV12-3/TRBV12-4	.	TRBJ1-2	ASSLEWWARGGYGYT
TRBV27	TRBD2	TRBJ2-6	ASSLRGTSGRVSGANVLT
TRBV10-2	.	TRBJ2-1	ASMRGGSYNEQF
TRBV11-2	.	TRBJ2-3	ASSPSGSPSTDTQY
TRBV6-5	.	TRBJ2-7	ASSYSGGAVYEQY
TRBV7-9	.	TRBJ2-2	ASSLLAIGEELF
TRBV12-3/TRBV12-4	.	TRBJ1-1	ASSLWAVAMNTEAF
TRBV5-1	TRBD2	TRBJ2-7	ASSLRPGLAGVRYEQY
TRBV10-3	TRBD2	TRBJ2-3	AIGLAGGTDTQY
TRBV5-4	.	TRBJ2-5	ASSLWGGETQY
TRBV24-1	.	TRBJ1-5	ATASGNQPQH
TRBV5-1	.	TRBJ2-1	ASSLAAGAKHNEQF
TRBV4-1	TRBD2	TRBJ2-1	ASSQTLAGGSYNEQF
TRBV10-3	TRBD1	TRBJ2-7	ALPDRGEHPYEQY
TRBV7-2	.	TRBJ2-7	ASSSFQGRFYEQY
TRBV10-3	TRBD2	TRBJ2-3	AIREREAPTDTQY
TRBV7-9	.	TRBJ1-3	ASSLGEFGNTIY
TRBV4-1	.	TRBJ2-1	ASSQERGRDNEQF
TRBV6-5	.	TRBJ2-7	ASSSDYWSYEQY
TRBV6-1	.	TRBJ2-1	ASSEMNYPNEQF
TRBV24-1	TRBD1	TRBJ2-3	ATSDPRGQLITDTQY
TRBV21-1	.	TRBJ2-5	ASCVLAGLRETQY
TRBV20-1	TRBD1	TRBJ1-5	SAIQGVNQPQH
TRBV20-1	TRBD2	TRBJ2-3	SARGGTSTADTQY
TRBV5-1	.	TRBJ2-1	ASSPRQVAYNEQF
TRBV20-1	.	TRBJ1-5	SARRQANQPQH
TRBV2	.	TRBJ2-5	ASSLETQY
TRBV6-2/TRBV6-3	.	TRBJ2-5	ASSYDWSGNQETQY
TRBV20-1	.	TRBJ2-1	SARAGVHEQF
TRBV11-2	.	TRBJ2-1	ASSFAGFGYNEQF